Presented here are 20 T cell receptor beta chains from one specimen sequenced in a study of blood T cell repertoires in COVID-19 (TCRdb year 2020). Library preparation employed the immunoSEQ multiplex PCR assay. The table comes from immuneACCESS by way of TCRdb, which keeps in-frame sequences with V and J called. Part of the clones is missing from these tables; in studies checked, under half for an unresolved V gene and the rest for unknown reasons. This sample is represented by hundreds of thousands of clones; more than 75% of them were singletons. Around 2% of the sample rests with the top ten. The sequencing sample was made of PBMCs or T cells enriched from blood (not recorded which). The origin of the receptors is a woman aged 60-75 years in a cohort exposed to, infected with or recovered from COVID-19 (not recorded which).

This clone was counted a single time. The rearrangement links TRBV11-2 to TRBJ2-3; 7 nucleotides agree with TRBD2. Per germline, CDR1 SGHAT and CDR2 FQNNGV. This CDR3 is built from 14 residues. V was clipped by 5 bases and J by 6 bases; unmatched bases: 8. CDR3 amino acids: CASSTGGLGDTQYF. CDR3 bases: TGTGCCAGCAGCACGGGAGGATTAGGCGATACGCAGTATTTT.

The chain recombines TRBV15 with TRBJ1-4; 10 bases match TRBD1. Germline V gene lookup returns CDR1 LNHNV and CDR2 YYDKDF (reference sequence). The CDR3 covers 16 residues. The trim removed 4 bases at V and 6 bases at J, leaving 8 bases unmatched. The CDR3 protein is CATSKALTGGHEKLFF. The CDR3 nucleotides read TGTGCCACCAGCAAAGCCCTGACAGGGGGCCATGAAAAACTGTTTTTT.

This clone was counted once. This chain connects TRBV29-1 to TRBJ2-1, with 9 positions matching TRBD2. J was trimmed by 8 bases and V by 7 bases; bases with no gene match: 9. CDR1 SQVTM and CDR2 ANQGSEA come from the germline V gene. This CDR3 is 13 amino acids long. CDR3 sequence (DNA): TGCAGCGCCCGCGGGACTAGCAGGGATGAGCAGTTCTTC. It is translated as CSARGTSRDEQFF.

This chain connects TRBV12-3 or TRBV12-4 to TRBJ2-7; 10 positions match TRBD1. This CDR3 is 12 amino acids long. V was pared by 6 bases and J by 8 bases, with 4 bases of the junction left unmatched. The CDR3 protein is CASSLGQGQQYF. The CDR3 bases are TGTGCCAGCAGCCTGGGACAGGGGCAGCAGTACTTC.

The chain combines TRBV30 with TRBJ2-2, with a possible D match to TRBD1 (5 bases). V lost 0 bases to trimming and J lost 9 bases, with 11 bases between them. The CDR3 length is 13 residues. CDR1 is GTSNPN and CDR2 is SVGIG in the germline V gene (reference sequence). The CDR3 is CAWSVGVFRELFF. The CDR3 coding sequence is TGTGCCTGGAGTGTAGGGGTATTCCGGGAGCTGTTTTTT.

CDR3 DNA sequence: TGTGCCAGCAGCCCCCCAAGCGTCGAAGAGACCCAGTACTTC. This translates into CASSPPSVEETQYF. The V gene is TRBV3-1 (or the pseudogene TRBV3-2), the J gene TRBJ2-5; D gene uncertain. Germline CDR1 reads LGHDT; CDR2 reads YNNKEL (reference sequence). This CDR3 is 14 amino acids long. Trimming shortened V by 4 bases and J by 3 bases, and 12 bases separated the two germline ends.

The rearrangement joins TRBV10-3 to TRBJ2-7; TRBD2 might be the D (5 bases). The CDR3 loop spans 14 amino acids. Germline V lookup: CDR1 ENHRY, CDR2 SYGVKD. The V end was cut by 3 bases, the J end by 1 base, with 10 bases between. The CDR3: CAISDGIPSYEQYF. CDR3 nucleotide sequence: TGTGCCATCAGTGACGGGATTCCTTCCTACGAGCAGTACTTC.

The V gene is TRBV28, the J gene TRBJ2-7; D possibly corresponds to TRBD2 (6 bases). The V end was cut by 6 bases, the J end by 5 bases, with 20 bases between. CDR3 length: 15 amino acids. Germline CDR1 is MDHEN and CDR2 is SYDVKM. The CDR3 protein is CASSGPGRGVHEQYF. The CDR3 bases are TGTGCCAGCAGCGGCCCAGGGCGGGGTGTCCACGAGCAGTACTTC.

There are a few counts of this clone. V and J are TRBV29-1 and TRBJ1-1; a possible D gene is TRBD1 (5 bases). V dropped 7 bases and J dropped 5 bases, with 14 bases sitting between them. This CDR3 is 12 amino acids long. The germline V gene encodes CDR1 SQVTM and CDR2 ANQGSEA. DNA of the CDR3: TGCAGCGCCCAGGGCGGAGGGACTGAAGCTTTCTTT. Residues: CSAQGGGTEAFF.

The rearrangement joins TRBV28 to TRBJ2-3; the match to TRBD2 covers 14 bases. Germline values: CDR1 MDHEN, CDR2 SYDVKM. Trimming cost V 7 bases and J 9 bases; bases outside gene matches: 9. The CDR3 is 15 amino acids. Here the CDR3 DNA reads TGTGCCAGCATGTGGGGACTAGCGGGAGTCGGGACGCAGTATTTT. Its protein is CASMWGLAGVGTQYF. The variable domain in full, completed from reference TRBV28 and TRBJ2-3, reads DVKVTQSSRYLVKRTGEKVFLECVQDMDHENMFWYRQDPGLGLRLIYFSYDVKMKEKGDIPEGYSVSREKKERFSLILESASTNQTSMYLCASMWGLAGVGTQYFGPGTRLTVL.

The CDR3 region is CASSSGLAGVRGANVLTF. The CDR3 DNA reads TGTGCCAGCAGCTCGGGACTAGCGGGAGTGCGAGGGGCCAACGTCCTGACTTTC. The chain combines TRBV7-9 with TRBJ2-6; 14 bases align to TRBD2. This CDR3 has 18 amino acids. Trimming cost V 4 bases and J 4 bases; bases outside gene matches: 6. Looked up from germline, CDR1 is SEHNR and CDR2 is FQNEAQ (reference sequence).

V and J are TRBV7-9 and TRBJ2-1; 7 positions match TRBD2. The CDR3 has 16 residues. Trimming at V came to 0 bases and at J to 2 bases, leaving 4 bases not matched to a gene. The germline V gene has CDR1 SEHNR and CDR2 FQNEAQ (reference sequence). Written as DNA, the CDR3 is TGTGCCAGCAGCTTAGCCGGGGGGTGGACCTACAATGAGCAGTTCTTC. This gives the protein CASSLAGGWTYNEQFF.

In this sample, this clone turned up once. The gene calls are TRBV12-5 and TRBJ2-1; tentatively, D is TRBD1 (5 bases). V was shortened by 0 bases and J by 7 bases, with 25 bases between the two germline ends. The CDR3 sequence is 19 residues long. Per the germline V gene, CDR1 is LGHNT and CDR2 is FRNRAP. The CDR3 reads CASGLVQGSVGFRQNEQFF. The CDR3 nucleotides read TGTGCTAGTGGTTTGGTACAAGGTTCTGTGGGTTTCCGACAGAATGAGCAGTTCTTC.

This CDR3 reads CASSASGGMRGNQPQHF. For the CDR3, the DNA is TGTGCCAGCAGTGCATCCGGGGGGATGCGGGGTAATCAGCCCCAGCATTTT. The V and J genes are TRBV2 and TRBJ1-5; TRBD1 is a possible D gene (5 bases). This CDR3 has 17 residues. Germline-derived CDR1 and CDR2 are SNHLY and FYNNEI. The germline V and J ends were trimmed by 4 bases and 4 bases, with 20 bases remaining between them.

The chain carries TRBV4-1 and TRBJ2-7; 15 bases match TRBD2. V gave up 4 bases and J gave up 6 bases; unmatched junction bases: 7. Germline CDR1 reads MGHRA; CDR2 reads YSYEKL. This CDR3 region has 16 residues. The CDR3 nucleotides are TGCGCCAGCAGCCGGGGACTAGCGGGAGGACGGGGCGAGCAGTACTTC. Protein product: CASSRGLAGGRGEQYF.

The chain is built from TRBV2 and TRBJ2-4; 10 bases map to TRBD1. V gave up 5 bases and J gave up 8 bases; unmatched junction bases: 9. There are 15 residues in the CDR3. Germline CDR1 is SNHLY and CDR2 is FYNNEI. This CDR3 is CASSKGQGTGDIQYF. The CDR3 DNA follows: TGTGCCAGCAGTAAGGGACAGGGGACGGGGGACATTCAGTACTTC.

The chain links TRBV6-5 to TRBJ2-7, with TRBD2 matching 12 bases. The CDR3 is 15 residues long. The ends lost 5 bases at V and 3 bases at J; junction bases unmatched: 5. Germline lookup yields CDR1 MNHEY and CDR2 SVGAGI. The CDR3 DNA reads TGTGCCAGCAGTCGAGGACTAGCGGGGATCTACGAGCAGTACTTC. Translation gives CASSRGLAGIYEQYF.

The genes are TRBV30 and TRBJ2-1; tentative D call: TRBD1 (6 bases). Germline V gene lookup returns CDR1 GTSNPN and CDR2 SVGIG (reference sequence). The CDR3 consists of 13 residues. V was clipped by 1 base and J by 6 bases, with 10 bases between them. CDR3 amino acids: CAWSGDITNEQFF. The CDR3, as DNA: TGTGCCTGGAGTGGGGACATTACCAATGAGCAGTTCTTC.

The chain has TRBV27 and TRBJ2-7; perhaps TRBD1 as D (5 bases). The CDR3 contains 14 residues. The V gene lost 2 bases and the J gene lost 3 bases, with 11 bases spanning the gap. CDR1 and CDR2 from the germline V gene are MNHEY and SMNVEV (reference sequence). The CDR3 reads CASSLGAGYYEQYF. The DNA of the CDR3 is TGTGCCAGCAGTTTAGGGGCAGGGTACTACGAGCAGTACTTC.

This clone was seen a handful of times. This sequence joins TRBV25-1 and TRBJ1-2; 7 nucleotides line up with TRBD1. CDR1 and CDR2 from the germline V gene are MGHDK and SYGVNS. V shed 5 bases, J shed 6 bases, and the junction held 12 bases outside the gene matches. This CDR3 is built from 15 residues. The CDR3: CASSHPGTENNGYTF. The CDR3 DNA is TGTGCCAGCAGTCACCCCGGGACAGAAAATAATGGCTACACCTTC.